Shown below are 12 T cell receptor beta chains from a single sample sequenced in a study of cytomegalovirus exposure and HLA in healthy donors. PCR used 60 Vbeta primers and 13 Jbeta primers. Assay used: immunoSEQ multiplex PCR; TCRdb lists only in-frame clones, some missing. The profile covers some 180,000 clones, with roughly 80% appearing a single time and around 1.4% taken by the ten largest. The sequenced material came from PBMCs. These receptors were obtained from a girl between 10 and 17 years old in good health and CMV-seropositive.

This chain joins TRBV10-3 and TRBJ1-2, with D unclear. With 4 bases removed from V and 4 bases from J, the gap between germline ends came to 10 bases. The CDR3 covers 13 residues. Germline CDR1 is ENHRY and CDR2 is SYGVKD. CDR3 DNA: TGTGCCATCAGTGTTGACGGACTCTATGGCTACACCTTC. It encodes CAISVDGLYGYTF.

The chain links TRBV13 to TRBJ2-1, with 9 nucleotides matching TRBD1. With V trimmed by 1 base and J by 2 bases, 15 bases remained unmatched. The CDR3 totals 20 residues. Germline CDR1 PRHDT, CDR2 FYEKMQ (reference sequence). CDR3 amino acids: CASSLESGTGLQGTYNEQFF. CDR3 DNA sequence: TGTGCCAGCAGCTTAGAGTCCGGGACAGGGCTTCAGGGGACCTACAATGAGCAGTTCTTC. The complete variable domain, with remaining parts taken from reference TRBV13 and TRBJ2-1, reads AAGVIQSPRHLIKEKRETATLKCYPIPRHDTVYWYQQGPGQDPQFLISFYEKMQSDKGSIPDRFSAQQFSDYHSELNMSSLELGDSALYFCASSLESGTGLQGTYNEQFFGPGTRLTVL.

The J gene is TRBJ2-5, the V gene TRBV7-6, with D tentatively TRBD2 (5 bases). This CDR3 spans 15 amino acids. V was shortened by 0 bases and J by 4 bases, with 12 bases between the two germline ends. Germline V gives CDR1 SGHVS, CDR2 FNYEAQ. The CDR3 sequence: CASSLALEGGETQYF. Written as DNA, the CDR3 is TGTGCCAGCAGCTTAGCTTTAGAAGGAGGAGAGACCCAGTACTTC.

This clone appeared a single time. The V call is TRBV5-4, the J call TRBJ2-5; 8 bases map to TRBD2. The germline V gene encodes CDR1 SGHNT and CDR2 YYREEE (reference sequence). V lost 4 bases, J lost 5 bases, and 4 bases stayed unmatched. This CDR3 is 13 amino acids long. The CDR3 DNA sequence: TGTGCCAGCAGCGGGGGACTAGACGAGACCCAGTACTTC. It codes for CASSGGLDETQYF. Drawing the rest from reference TRBV5-4 and TRBJ2-5, the complete variable domain is ETGVTQSPTHLIKTRGQQVTLRCSSQSGHNTVSWYQQALGQGPQFIFQYYREEENGRGNFPPRFSGLQFPNYSSELNVNALELDDSALYLCASSGGLDETQYFGPGTRLLVL.

This rearrangement joins TRBV4-1 to TRBJ2-7, with TRBD2 identical over 8 bases. Trimming cost V 4 bases and J 5 bases; bases outside gene matches: 13. The CDR3 loop spans 16 amino acids. CDR1 and CDR2 (germline): MGHRA, YSYEKL. The CDR3 DNA follows: TGCGCCAGCAGCCCACGCCGGGGAGCGGGAGCCCACGAGCAGTACTTC. Encoded protein: CASSPRRGAGAHEQYF.

The chain uses TRBV10-3 and TRBJ1-4; possibly TRBD1 for D (6 bases). Germline assignment: CDR1 ENHRY and CDR2 SYGVKD. CDR3 length: 15 residues. V lost 2 bases, J lost 5 bases, and 12 bases lay in between. The CDR3 sequence: CAISEEQGRNEKLFF. The CDR3 DNA reads as TGTGCCATCAGTGAGGAACAGGGACGGAATGAAAAACTGTTTTTT.

This clone was detected once. V usage is TRBV10-3 and J usage is TRBJ2-7; 8 bases map to TRBD2. J was trimmed by 3 bases and V by 8 bases; bases with no gene match: 6. The germline gives CDR1 ENHRY, CDR2 SYGVKD. CDR3 length: 13 residues. The CDR3 spells CAILAGWGYEQYF. CDR3 sequence (DNA): TGTGCCATCTTAGCGGGATGGGGCTACGAGCAGTACTTC.

The rearrangement links TRBV5-4 to TRBJ2-2, with D possibly being TRBD2 (6 bases). The germline gives CDR1 SGHNT, CDR2 YYREEE (reference sequence). V lost 2 bases and J lost 6, with 11 bases in between. This CDR3 is 14 amino acids long. The CDR3 is CASSFLSGAGELFF. In DNA form, the CDR3 reads TGTGCCAGCAGCTTCCTCTCGGGGGCCGGGGAGCTGTTTTTT.

CDR3 protein: CASSLDRGRIAFF. CDR3 DNA: TGCGCCAGCAGCTTGGACAGGGGGCGGATAGCTTTCTTT. The rearrangement uses TRBV5-1 and TRBJ1-1, with 9 bases identical to TRBD1. The CDR3 consists of 13 residues. CDR1 and CDR2 (germline): SGHRS, YFSETQ. V was pared by 0 bases and J by 10 bases, with 4 bases of the junction left unmatched.

V usage is TRBV23-1 and J usage is TRBJ2-6; 11 bases are shared with TRBD1. Being an ORF, TRBV23-1 has a function that is uncertain. The CDR3 spans 18 residues. J was trimmed by 0 bases and V by 7 bases; bases with no gene match: 8. The CDR3 coding sequence is TGCGCCAGCAAACCCAGGGACAGGGGGTCCTCTGGGGCCAACGTCCTGACTTTC. Protein sequence: CASKPRDRGSSGANVLTF.

The rearrangement uses TRBV19 and TRBJ2-2, with 7 bases lining up with TRBD2. Germline V gene sequence: CDR1 LNHDA, CDR2 SQIVND (reference sequence). J lost 6 bases, V lost 4 bases, and 2 bases had no gene match. This CDR3 is 13 amino acids long. DNA of the CDR3: TGTGCCAGTAGTAACGGGGGGTCCGGGGAGCTGTTTTTT. Amino acids: CASSNGGSGELFF.

This chain connects TRBV6-1 to TRBJ2-5; TRBD2 agrees at 14 bases. After removal of 7 bases from V and 2 bases from J, the junction contained 3 bases not matched to a gene. This CDR3 is 15 amino acids long. CDR1 and CDR2 (germline): MNHNS, SASEGT. CDR3 DNA sequence: TGTGCCAGCACCCGACTAGCGGGAGGGCAAGAGACCCAGTACTTC. This gives the protein CASTRLAGGQETQYF.